This TCR beta chain was obtained from a study of monozygotic twins with inflammatory bowel disease. Study findings and constraints: Support was absent for any single strong signal or clonotype linked to IBD.

Each sample had eight separate cDNA synthesis reactions. UMIs with a 6-nucleotide sample barcode were added by template switching. TCRdb re-called the 5' RACE reads and gives one entry per CDR3 protein, without DNA. The listing contains approximately 210,000 distinct CDR3 sequences. This CDR3 is built from 15 residues. Germline CDR1 GTSNPN, CDR2 SVGIG (reference sequence). Concerning this clonotype: The antigen is not known.

This sequence joins TRBV30 and TRBJ2-1; without DNA, the TCRdb call of TRBD2 cannot be checked. The clonotype originates from a human donor with ulcerative colitis or Crohn's disease, or a healthy co-twin of an affected twin (not recorded which). Sequences were obtained from blood. CDR3 sequence reads: CAWSMTSGRAWEQFF.